This T cell receptor beta chain was recorded in a study of cytomegalovirus exposure and HLA in healthy donors. As to this clone: Its antigen is not identified.

Study-level points and caveats: Per a prior analysis, the majority of TCR beta V segments were productive roughly 90% or roughly 30% of the time. With further analysis later on, most CMV-associated TCR beta chains appeared HLA-restricted. A list of approximately 150 TCR beta chains associated with cytomegalovirus was given. In a later analysis, HLA-associated TCR beta chains were more clonally expanded than equally common others.

60 Vbeta and 13 Jbeta primers were used in PCR. Data came from immunoSEQ multiplex PCR; TCRdb stores just in-frame clones and leaves some out. The sample yields 100,000 to 150,000 clones, around 73% seen once. The CDR3 has 13 residues. V lost 10 bases and J lost 6, with 19 bases in between. The germline gives CDR1 SGHVS, CDR2 FQNEAQ. This rearrangement joins TRBV7-8 to TRBJ2-7; D is possibly TRBD2 (6 bases). The TCR sequence derives from a human donor in good health. Material: PBMCs. The CDR3 loop is CATGAGPAIEQYF. The CDR3 DNA reads as TGTGCCACCGGGGCGGGGCCGGCGATCGAGCAGTACTTC.